Listed here are 14 T cell receptor beta chains from one sample, sequenced in a study of monozygotic twins with inflammatory bowel disease (dated by TCRdb to about 2019). Receptor libraries were prepared by 5' RACE. Sequencing used an Illumina HiSeq 2500. The reads, reprocessed by TCRdb, yield one row per CDR3 protein sequence and no DNA. This sample's records show 150,000 to 200,000 distinct CDR3 sequences. The ten largest clones represent approximately 3% of the sample. The sample was blood. These receptors all come from a human donor with ulcerative colitis or Crohn's disease, or a healthy co-twin of an affected twin (not recorded which).

V usage is TRBV5-6 and J usage is TRBJ1-1. Germline CDR1 reads SGHDT; CDR2 reads YYEEEE. This CDR3 has 14 residues. The CDR3 region is CASSLVQMNTEAFF.

The chain uses TRBV6-5 and TRBJ1-1; TCRdb reports TRBD1, a call that lacks DNA to check it against. CDR1 is MNHEY and CDR2 is SVGAGI in the germline V gene. This CDR3 is built from 15 residues. CDR3 sequence reads: CASSYFGGRNTEAFF.

This chain's CDR3 is CASTPPGQGALAEQYF. The chain carries TRBV6-1 and TRBJ2-7; no DNA is available, so the TRBD1 call from TCRdb remains unchecked. This CDR3 has 16 amino acids. Germline CDR1 MNHNS, CDR2 SASEGT.

This chain uses TRBV9 with TRBJ2-2; TCRdb lists TRBD1, though no DNA is available to test this call. Germline values: CDR1 SGDLS, CDR2 YYNGEE. The CDR3 length is 16 residues. The CDR3 sequence: CASSVQTTGRVGELFF. Variable domain in full (rest from reference TRBV9 and TRBJ2-2): DSGVTQTPKHLITATGQRVTLRCSPRSGDLSVYWYQQSLDQGLQFLIQYYNGEERAKGNILERFSAQQFPDLHSELNLSSLELGDSALYFCASSVQTTGRVGELFFGEGSRLTVL.

The chain employs TRBV7-9 and TRBJ1-5; TCRdb picks TRBD1, but there is no DNA to check that call. Germline V gene lookup returns CDR1 SEHNR and CDR2 FQNEAQ (reference sequence). The CDR3 consists of 16 residues. CDR3 residues: CASSLGAGGGNQPQHF.

The J gene is TRBJ2-1, the V gene TRBV27. The CDR3 runs 13 residues. Per the germline V gene, CDR1 is MNHEY and CDR2 is SMNVEV (reference sequence). The CDR3: CASSPQPYNEQFF.

The V call is TRBV4-3, the J call TRBJ2-1; TCRdb calls TRBD2, which cannot be checked without DNA. Per germline, CDR1 LGHNA and CDR2 YSLEER. The length of the CDR3 is 14 residues. CDR3 residues: CASSPGLLRSEQFF.

The gene calls are TRBV12-3 or TRBV12-4 and TRBJ2-7; TCRdb calls TRBD1, which cannot be checked without DNA. CDR3 length: 15 residues. CDR3 loop: CASSLGQGRVYEQYF.

V and J are TRBV15 and TRBJ2-7. The CDR3 loop spans 16 amino acids. CDR1 LNHNV and CDR2 YYDKDF come from the germline V gene (reference sequence). CDR3: CATSDLLGTKPYEQYF. The full variable domain, in which reference TRBV15 and TRBJ2-7 provide the parts outside the CDR3, is DAMVIQNPRYQVTQFGKPVTLSCSQTLNHNVMYWYQQKSSQAPKLLFHYYDKDFNNEADTPDNFQSRRPNTSFCFLDIRSPGLGDTAMYLCATSDLLGTKPYEQYFGPGTRLTVT.

The genes are TRBV6-1 and TRBJ1-2; TCRdb outputs TRBD1, but without DNA this stays unchecked. The CDR3 covers 16 residues. From germline, CDR1 is MNHNS and CDR2 SASEGT. CDR3 in amino acids: CASSDVGGTEMNGYTF.

V gene TRBV9 combines with J gene TRBJ2-1. In germline, CDR1 is SGDLS, CDR2 YYNGEE. There are 16 residues in the CDR3. CDR3 sequence reads: CASSALPNADNNEQFF.

The chain couples TRBV6-1 to TRBJ2-2; the TRBD2 assignment by TCRdb is unverifiable without DNA. The CDR3 spans 16 residues. In germline, CDR1 is MNHNS, CDR2 SASEGT. CDR3 sequence reads: CASTASGSFRTGELFF.

The V call is TRBV12-3 or TRBV12-4, the J call TRBJ1-1; without DNA, the TCRdb call of TRBD1 cannot be checked. CDR3 size: 15 residues. The CDR3 sequence is CASRDRGRGNTEAFF.

The chain joins TRBV15 to TRBJ1-4; TCRdb's D call, TRBD1, is unchecked because there is no DNA. This CDR3 contains 15 residues. Per the germline V gene, CDR1 is LNHNV and CDR2 is YYDKDF (reference sequence). This CDR3 reads CATSRGTATNEKLFF.